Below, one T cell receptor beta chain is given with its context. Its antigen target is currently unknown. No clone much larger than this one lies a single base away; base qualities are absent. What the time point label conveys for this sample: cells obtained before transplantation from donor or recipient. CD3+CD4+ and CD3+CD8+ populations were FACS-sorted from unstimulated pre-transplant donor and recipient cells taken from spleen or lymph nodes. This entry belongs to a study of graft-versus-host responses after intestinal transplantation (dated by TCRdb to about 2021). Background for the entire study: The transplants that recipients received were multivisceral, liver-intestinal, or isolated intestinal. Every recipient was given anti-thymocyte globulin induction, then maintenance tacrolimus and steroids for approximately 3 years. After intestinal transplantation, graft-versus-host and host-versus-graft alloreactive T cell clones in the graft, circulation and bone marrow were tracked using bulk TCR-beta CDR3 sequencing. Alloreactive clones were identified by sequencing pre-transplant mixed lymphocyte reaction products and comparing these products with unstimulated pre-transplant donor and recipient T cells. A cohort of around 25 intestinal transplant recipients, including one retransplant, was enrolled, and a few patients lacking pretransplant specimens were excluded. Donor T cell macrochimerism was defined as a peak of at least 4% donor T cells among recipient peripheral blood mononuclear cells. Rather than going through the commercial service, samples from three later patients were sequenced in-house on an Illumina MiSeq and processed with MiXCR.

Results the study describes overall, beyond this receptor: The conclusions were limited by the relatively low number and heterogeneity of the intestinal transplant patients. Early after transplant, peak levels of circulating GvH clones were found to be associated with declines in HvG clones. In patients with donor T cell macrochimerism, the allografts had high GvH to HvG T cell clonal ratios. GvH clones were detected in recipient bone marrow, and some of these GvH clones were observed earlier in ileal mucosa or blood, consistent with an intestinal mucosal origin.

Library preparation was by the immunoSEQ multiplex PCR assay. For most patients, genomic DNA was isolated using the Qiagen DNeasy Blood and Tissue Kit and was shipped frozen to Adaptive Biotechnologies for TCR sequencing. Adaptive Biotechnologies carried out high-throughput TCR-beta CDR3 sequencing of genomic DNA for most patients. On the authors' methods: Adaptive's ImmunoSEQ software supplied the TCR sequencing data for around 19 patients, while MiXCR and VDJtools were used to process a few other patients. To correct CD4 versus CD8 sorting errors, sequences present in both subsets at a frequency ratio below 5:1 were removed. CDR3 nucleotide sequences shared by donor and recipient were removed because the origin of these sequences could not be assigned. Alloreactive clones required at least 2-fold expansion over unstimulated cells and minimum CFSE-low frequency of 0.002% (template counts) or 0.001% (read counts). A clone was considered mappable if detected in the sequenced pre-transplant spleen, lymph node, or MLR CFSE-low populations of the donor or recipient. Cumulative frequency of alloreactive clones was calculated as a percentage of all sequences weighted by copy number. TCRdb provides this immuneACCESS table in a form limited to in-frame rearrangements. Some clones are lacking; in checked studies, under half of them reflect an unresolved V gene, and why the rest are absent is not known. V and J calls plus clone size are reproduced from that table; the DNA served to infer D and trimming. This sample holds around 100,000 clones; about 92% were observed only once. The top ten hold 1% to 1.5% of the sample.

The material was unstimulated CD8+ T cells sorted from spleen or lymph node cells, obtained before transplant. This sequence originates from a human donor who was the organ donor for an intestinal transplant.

The CDR3 reads CASSNLDRTDTQYF. The sequenced DNA is TGCGCCAGCAGCAACTTGGACCGGACAGATACGCAGTATTTT. This sequence uses TRBV5-1 and TRBJ2-3; there is no confident call for the D gene. CDR3 length: 14 amino acids, cysteine to phenylalanine. Only the CDR3 DNA stays, 42 bases, in frame from base 1. CDR1 and CDR2 are drawn from the germline V gene: SGHRS, YFSETQ. V and J lose 4 bases and 3 bases, and a span of 12 bases separates them. With all but the CDR3 taken from the reference TRBV5-1 and TRBJ2-3 genes, the full variable domain is: KAGVTQTPRYLIKTRGQQVTLSCSPISGHRSVSWYQQTPGQGLQFLFEYFSETQRNKGNFPGRFSGRQFSNSRSEMNVSTLELGDSALYLCASSNLDRTDTQYFGPGTRLTVL.